Shown below are 26 T cell receptor beta chains from a single sample sequenced in a study of blood T cell repertoires in COVID-19. Assay: immunoSEQ multiplex PCR; the TCRdb copy retains only in-frame clones and omits some. The sample carries some 200,000 clones, around 89% recorded once. Material: peripheral blood. The receptors were gathered from a man aged 65-85 years with acute or convalescent COVID-19.

The J gene is TRBJ2-3, the V gene TRBV20-1; 7 bases are shared with TRBD2. CDR1 and CDR2 from the germline V gene are DFQATT and SNEGSKA (reference sequence). The CDR3 is 15 residues long. Losses at the gene ends were 3 bases for V and 1 base for J; bases not matched to a gene: 7. CDR3 residues: CSASLASGRTDTQYF. The DNA for the CDR3 is TGCAGTGCTAGTTTAGCTAGCGGACGCACAGATACGCAGTATTTT.

The V call is TRBV5-1, the J call TRBJ1-1, with 10 bases lining up with TRBD1. Germline CDR1 SGHRS, CDR2 YFSETQ. There are 15 residues in the CDR3. J was trimmed by 5 bases and V by 3 bases; bases with no gene match: 7. CDR3 sequence reads: CASSSGQGMDTEAFF. Here the CDR3 DNA reads TGCGCCAGCAGCTCGGGACAGGGGATGGATACTGAAGCTTTCTTT.

The chain has TRBV7-8 and TRBJ1-2; D may be TRBD1 (6 bases). Trimming left V 4 bases short and J 0 bases short, with 15 bases between. Per germline, CDR1 SGHVS and CDR2 FQNEAQ. The CDR3 sequence is 16 residues long. Here the CDR3 reads CASSSRTAEPNYGYTF. The CDR3 DNA reads as TGTGCCAGCAGCTCCAGGACAGCCGAGCCTAACTATGGCTACACCTTC.

This chain links TRBV18 with TRBJ1-6, with D maybe TRBD1 (5 bases). This CDR3 comprises 15 residues. Trimming pared 5 bases from V and 7 bases from J, leaving 15 bases between. Germline V gene lookup returns CDR1 KGHSH and CDR2 LQKENI. The CDR3 DNA follows: TGTGCCAGCTCAGCGACAGAGGTTAGGAATTCACCCCTCCACTTT. It translates to CASSATEVRNSPLHF.

The V gene is TRBV7-6, the J gene TRBJ2-2; D remains unclear. CDR3 length: 17 residues. V lost 5 bases and J 2 bases, leaving 18 bases between the germline ends. Germline lookup yields CDR1 SGHVS and CDR2 FNYEAQ. As DNA, the CDR3 is TGTGCCAGCAGCCCTGGTCCCGCGTCCTATAACACCGGGGAGCTGTTTTTT. Translating gives CASSPGPASYNTGELFF.

This chain joins TRBV5-1 and TRBJ2-2; D unclear. The germline CDR1 and CDR2 sequences are SGHRS and YFSETQ. This CDR3 contains 13 residues. V lost 0 bases and J 6 bases, leaving 6 bases between the germline ends. The DNA of the CDR3 is TGCGCCAGCAGCTTGGTTTCGTCCGGGGAGCTGTTTTTT. Its protein is CASSLVSSGELFF.

This chain's CDR3 is CASSIDPFVGARGYTF. For the CDR3, the DNA is TGTGCCAGTAGTATAGACCCCTTTGTTGGGGCGCGAGGCTACACCTTC. The rearrangement links TRBV19 to TRBJ1-2, with D possibly TRBD1 on 5 matching bases. V dropped 0 bases and J dropped 8 bases, with 19 bases sitting between them. CDR1 is LNHDA, CDR2 SQIVND, per germline (reference sequence). The length of the CDR3 is 16 residues.

A note on this clone: Other nucleotide sequences in the sample specify the same CDR3. The rearrangement links TRBV29-1 to TRBJ1-2; 8 positions match TRBD1. Germline CDR1 reads SQVTM; CDR2 reads ANQGSEA. V lost 6 bases to trimming and J lost 2 bases; unmatched junction nucleotides: 5. The CDR3 is 13 residues long. The CDR3 is CSVETGGNYGYTF. The CDR3 nucleotides read TGCAGCGTCGAAACAGGGGGAAACTATGGCTACACCTTC.

The V and J genes are TRBV4-2 and TRBJ2-7, with 9 nucleotides matching TRBD2. Trimming removed 1 base from V and 7 bases from J; junction bases left unmatched: 2. The CDR3 totals 13 residues. Germline lookup yields CDR1 LGHNA and CDR2 YNFKEQ. This chain's CDR3 is CASSQAGLAEQYF. The CDR3 DNA follows: TGTGCCAGCAGCCAAGCCGGACTAGCGGAGCAGTACTTC.

The chain recombines TRBV24-1 with TRBJ2-3; the D gene is possibly TRBD2 (6 bases). This CDR3 comprises 14 residues. V gave up 7 bases and J gave up 5 bases, with 15 bases separating them. In germline, CDR1 is KGHDR, CDR2 SFDVKD. The CDR3 region is CATSPIGGRDTQYF. In nucleotides, the CDR3 is TGTGCCACCAGCCCGATCGGGGGTAGAGATACGCAGTATTTT.

This clone has just one count. The chain recombines TRBV7-5 with TRBJ1-1; TRBD1, the D gene given by the table, was not confirmed from the DNA. TRBV7-5 is reported as a pseudogene. CDR3 length: 12 amino acids. CDR3 DNA: TGTGTCAGAAGCTTAGCAGTCCAGGAAGCTTTCTTT. Translation gives CVRSLAVQEAFF.

The chain is built from TRBV7-2 and TRBJ2-3, with TRBD2 identical over 7 bases. With V trimmed by 1 base and J by 4 bases, 5 bases remained unmatched. Germline CDR1 is SGHTA and CDR2 is FQGNSA. This CDR3 spans 15 amino acids. The CDR3 nucleotides read TGTGCCAGCAGCTTAGGGGAGGGCGGGGCAGATACGCAGTATTTT. Protein product: CASSLGEGGADTQYF. Filled out from reference TRBV7-2 and TRBJ2-3, the complete variable domain reads GAGVSQSPSNKVTEKGKDVELRCDPISGHTALYWYRQSLGQGLEFLIYFQGNSAPDKSGLPSDRFSAERTGGSVSTLTIQRTQQEDSAVYLCASSLGEGGADTQYFGPGTRLTVL.

The chain uses TRBV9 and TRBJ1-4, with a possible D match to TRBD1 (6 bases). Trimming left V 0 bases short and J 3 bases short, with 9 bases between. Germline-derived CDR1 and CDR2 are SGDLS and YYNGEE. This CDR3 contains 15 residues. This CDR3 is CASSVGRQANEKLFF. As DNA, the CDR3 is TGTGCCAGCAGCGTAGGGAGACAGGCTAATGAAAAACTGTTTTTT.

J is TRBJ1-2 and V is TRBV28; weak D call: TRBD1 (5 bases). V lost 4 bases, J lost 2 bases, and 11 bases lay in between. CDR1 and CDR2 (germline): MDHEN, SYDVKM. The CDR3 is made up of 14 amino acids. The CDR3 loop reads CASSSPGNNYGYTF. CDR3 DNA sequence: TGTGCCAGCAGTTCCCCAGGGAACAACTATGGCTACACCTTC.

The CDR3 DNA reads TGTGCCAGCAGCCTGACAGACTCTTACGAGCAGTACTTC. As protein: CASSLTDSYEQYF. The chain links TRBV3-1 (or the pseudogene TRBV3-2) to TRBJ2-7; tentatively, D is TRBD1 (5 bases). The V end lost 4 bases, the J end lost 4 bases, and 11 bases lay between the germline ends. The length of the CDR3 is 13 residues. Germline CDR1 is LGHDT and CDR2 is YNNKEL (reference sequence).

This clone was counted many times. The V gene is TRBV29-1, the J gene TRBJ1-5; D may be TRBD1 (5 bases). There are 13 residues in the CDR3. Germline V gene data show CDR1 as SQVTM and CDR2 as ANQGSEA. Trimming shortened V by 7 bases and J by 9 bases, and 19 bases separated the two germline ends. CDR3 nucleotide sequence: TGCAGCGCCTACAACACAGGCGGTGGGCCCCAGCATTTT. The encoded protein is CSAYNTGGGPQHF.

The chain is built from TRBV6-5 and TRBJ1-5, with TRBD1 as a possible D gene (6 bases). Per germline, CDR1 MNHEY and CDR2 SVGAGI. With 6 bases removed from V and 2 bases from J, the gap between germline ends came to 14 bases. This CDR3 region has 15 residues. The CDR3 sequence is CASSMTGDGNQPQHF. For the CDR3, the DNA is TGTGCCAGCAGCATGACAGGTGATGGCAATCAGCCCCAGCATTTT.

The chain has TRBV2 and TRBJ1-2; TRBD1 agrees at 8 bases. CDR1 and CDR2 (germline): SNHLY, FYNNEI. The CDR3 covers 13 residues. V gave up 4 bases and J gave up 8 bases; unmatched junction bases: 6. The CDR3 spells CASSGVDRDGYTF. The CDR3 bases are TGTGCCAGCAGTGGGGTGGACAGGGACGGCTACACCTTC.

V and J are TRBV19 and TRBJ1-3; 11 bases fit TRBD1. The J segment lost 3 bases and the V segment lost 5 bases, leaving 12 bases of the junction unmatched. Germline V gene lookup returns CDR1 LNHDA and CDR2 SQIVND (reference sequence). The CDR3 runs 18 residues. This CDR3 is CASSRTGGEILYGNTIYF. Here the CDR3 DNA reads TGTGCCAGTAGTCGGACAGGGGGCGAGATATTATATGGAAACACCATATATTTT.

Comment on this clone: This sample includes further DNA sequences coding for the same CDR3. This chain connects TRBV4-1 to TRBJ1-5, with a weak D call TRBD1 (5 bases). The germline V gene encodes CDR1 MGHRA and CDR2 YSYEKL. V lost 0 bases and J lost 2, with 8 bases in between. This CDR3 has 15 amino acids. The CDR3, as DNA: TGCGCCAGCAGCCAAGATTTAGGGGGCAATCAGCCCCAGCATTTT. Its protein product is CASSQDLGGNQPQHF.

V is TRBV7-9 and J is TRBJ1-2, with 7 positions matching TRBD1. The germline gives CDR1 SEHNR, CDR2 FQNEAQ (reference sequence). J was trimmed by 2 bases and V by 2 bases; bases with no gene match: 2. This CDR3 region has 14 residues. CDR3 sequence: CASSLTGENYGYTF. CDR3 DNA: TGTGCCAGCAGCTTAACAGGGGAAAACTATGGCTACACCTTC.

This chain connects TRBV28 to TRBJ1-1; 9 nucleotides line up with TRBD1. With V trimmed by 3 bases and J by 0 bases, 2 bases remained unmatched. This CDR3 is built from 15 residues. CDR1 MDHEN and CDR2 SYDVKM come from the germline V gene. This chain's CDR3 is CASSFRTGVNTEAFF. CDR3 DNA sequence: TGTGCCAGCAGTTTCCGGACAGGGGTGAACACTGAAGCTTTCTTT.

The rearrangement links TRBV19 to TRBJ2-2, with D tentatively TRBD2 (5 bases). Trimming pared 6 bases from V and 6 bases from J, leaving 11 bases between. This CDR3 is 13 amino acids long. CDR1 and CDR2 (germline): LNHDA, SQIVND (reference sequence). The CDR3 loop is CASRQSGSGELFF. CDR3 DNA sequence: TGTGCCAGTAGACAGTCGGGATCCGGGGAGCTGTTTTTT. The variable domain in full, with the rest retrieved from reference TRBV19 and TRBJ2-2, is DGGITQSPKYLFRKEGQNVTLSCEQNLNHDAMYWYRQDPGQGLRLIYYSQIVNDFQKGDIAEGYSVSREKKESFPLTVTSAQKNPTAFYLCASRQSGSGELFFGEGSRLTVL.

This chain links TRBV19 with TRBJ1-5; no reliable D call. Germline CDR1 is LNHDA and CDR2 is SQIVND (reference sequence). V lost 1 base and J lost 4, with 8 bases in between. The CDR3 sequence is 14 residues long. This CDR3 reads CASSIVTGNQPQHF. The DNA of the CDR3 is TGTGCCAGTAGTATAGTCACGGGGAATCAGCCCCAGCATTTT.

The rearrangement links TRBV7-2 to TRBJ2-1; TRBD2 matches 10 bases. Per the germline V gene, CDR1 is SGHTA and CDR2 is FQGNSA. The ends lost 3 bases at V and 7 bases at J; junction bases unmatched: 6. The CDR3 spans 15 residues. DNA of the CDR3: TGTGCCAGCAGCTTCCGAGCGGGAGGGGGGAATGAGCAGTTCTTC. This gives the protein CASSFRAGGGNEQFF.

The chain carries TRBV7-9 and TRBJ2-7, with 13 bases lining up with TRBD2. Germline assignment: CDR1 SEHNR and CDR2 FQNEAQ (reference sequence). The J segment lost 11 bases and the V segment lost 5 bases, leaving 9 bases of the junction unmatched. This CDR3 is built from 14 residues. The CDR3 spells CASSPRTSGSRKYF. CDR3 bases: TGTGCCAGCAGCCCCCGGACTAGCGGGAGTCGCAAGTACTTC.